The clone carrying this TCR beta chain showed up many times. Its antigen remains unidentified. The CDR3 totals 14 residues. The germline V and J ends were trimmed by 3 bases and 11 bases, with 16 bases remaining between them. The data originate from a study of CD8 T cells in ankylosing spondylitis. Study-level findings and limits: Clones linked with disease were CD8+ and fairly uncommon in the peripheral blood.

Construction of TCR beta libraries was performed using quantitative 5'-RACE with molecular barcodes. TCRdb used MiXCR to reprocess the 5' RACE reads, holding one entry per CDR3 protein. The sample carries roughly 150,000 distinct CDR3 sequences, approximately 10% recorded once. The gene calls are TRBV12-3 or TRBV12-4 and TRBJ2-2, with D unclear. What was sequenced was blood, either unsorted or a sorted T cell fraction (not recorded which). This clonotype originated in a female donor with ankylosing spondylitis or in good health (not recorded which). The chain's CDR3 is CASSFSSPPLELFF. For the CDR3, the DNA is TGTGCCAGCAGTTTTAGCTCCCCTCCGTTAGAGCTGTTTTTT.